This is a list of T cell receptor beta chains from one sample in a study of blood T cell repertoires in COVID-19. TCRdb's table, derived via immunoSEQ multiplex PCR, lists solely in-frame clones and lacks some. The sample contains around 200,000 clones, 83% of which appear only once. The specimen sequenced was peripheral blood. The receptors were gathered from a woman in her thirties or forties with active or convalescent COVID-19. CDR3s include the opening cysteine and the closing phenylalanine or tryptophan. A D gene is named only where the DNA matches it firmly. A clone size is listed for some rows: how often the clone was seen (once, few, many), or a class if it is expanded.

v_gene,abundance,j_gene,d_gene,CDR3aa,CDR3nt
TRBV6-5,-,TRBJ1-2,-,CASHIGEVDGYTF,TGTGCCAGCCATATCGGAGAGGTAGATGGCTACACCTTC
TRBV3-1/TRBV3-2,-,TRBJ2-7,-,CASTLSDHSYEQYF,TGTGCCAGCACCCTAAGCGACCACTCCTACGAGCAGTACTTC
TRBV30,-,TRBJ1-2,-,CAWSAGVYGYTF,TGTGCCTGGAGTGCAGGGGTCTATGGCTACACCTTC
TRBV29-1,-,TRBJ1-1,-,CSSWAGRTEAFF,TGCAGCTCCTGGGCAGGGAGGACTGAAGCTTTCTTT
TRBV27,-,TRBJ1-1,-,CASRGLGTSEAFF,TGTGCCAGCAGAGGACTTGGGACAAGCGAAGCTTTCTTT
TRBV6-6,-,TRBJ1-1,TRBD1,CASTRQGPEAFF,TGTGCCAGCACCCGACAGGGTCCTGAAGCTTTCTTT
TRBV6-5,-,TRBJ1-1,-,CASSYSSGGETEAFF,TGTGCCAGCAGTTACTCGTCCGGGGGGGAGACTGAAGCTTTCTTT
TRBV3-1/TRBV3-2,-,TRBJ1-2,-,CASSESSAGVSGYTF,TGTGCCAGCAGCGAATCCTCCGCAGGGGTAAGCGGCTACACCTTC
TRBV2,once,TRBJ1-4,-,CATKTDTNEKLFF,TGTGCCACCAAGACAGATACTAATGAAAAACTGTTTTTT
TRBV19,few,TRBJ1-5,TRBD1,CASSTRDRVNQPQHF,TGTGCCAGTAGTACCCGGGACAGGGTTAATCAGCCCCAGCATTTT
TRBV4-3,-,TRBJ2-5,-,CASSQENTRTETQYF,TGCGCCAGCAGCCAAGAAAATACTAGAACGGAGACCCAGTACTTC
TRBV3-1/TRBV3-2,-,TRBJ1-1,TRBD1,CASSRRDSMNTEAFF,TGTGCCAGCAGCCGGCGGGACAGCATGAACACTGAAGCTTTCTTT
TRBV20-1,-,TRBJ2-7,-,CSALSGEQYF,TGCAGTGCTCTTAGTGGTGAGCAGTACTTC
TRBV30,-,TRBJ2-1,TRBD2,CAWSFLAGGPNEQFF,TGTGCCTGGAGTTTTCTAGCGGGAGGTCCTAATGAGCAGTTCTTC
TRBV7-8,-,TRBJ1-1,-,CASSLSGWRNTEAFF,TGTGCCAGCAGCTTATCCGGGTGGAGGAACACTGAAGCTTTCTTT
TRBV29-1,-,TRBJ2-7,TRBD1,CSVERTGSSSYEQYF,TGCAGCGTTGAAAGGACAGGTTCCAGCTCCTACGAGCAGTACTTC
TRBV7-8,-,TRBJ2-4,-,CASSLGAGTNIQYF,TGTGCCAGCAGCTTAGGGGCGGGAACAAACATTCAGTACTTC
TRBV19,-,TRBJ1-2,-,CASQDPGIGNYGYTF,TGTGCCAGCCAAGATCCAGGGATTGGAAACTATGGCTACACCTTC
TRBV5-1,many,TRBJ1-1,TRBD1,CASSSGTGGTEAFF,TGCGCCAGCAGCTCCGGGACAGGGGGGACTGAAGCTTTCTTT
TRBV3-1/TRBV3-2,-,TRBJ1-2,TRBD1,CASSPSQGGYGYTF,TGTGCCAGCAGCCCCTCTCAGGGGGGCTATGGCTACACCTTC
TRBV9,-,TRBJ2-5,TRBD1,CASSPTGVFGETQYF,TGTGCCAGCAGCCCGACAGGGGTTTTCGGGGAGACCCAGTACTTC
TRBV4-1,-,TRBJ1-3,TRBD1,CASSQTGGAGGNTIYF,TGCGCCAGCAGCCAAACAGGGGGCGCGGGAGGAAACACCATATATTTT
TRBV19,-,TRBJ1-5,-,CASREPPSNQPQHF,TGTGCCAGTAGGGAGCCCCCCAGCAATCAGCCCCAGCATTTT
TRBV7-3,-,TRBJ1-2,-,CASSPGQIYGYTF,TGTGCCAGCAGCCCGGGACAAATCTATGGCTACACCTTC
TRBV5-4,-,TRBJ2-3,-,CASSPRLEGAHGTQYF,TGTGCCAGCAGCCCGCGATTGGAGGGGGCACACGGTACGCAGTATTTT
TRBV4-1,-,TRBJ1-6,TRBD1,CASSLPAPRGLNSPLHF,TGCGCCAGCAGCCTCCCGGCACCCAGGGGGCTAAATTCACCCCTCCACTTT
TRBV5-5,-,TRBJ1-3,TRBD1,CASSRRDREGGNTIYF,TGTGCCAGCAGCCGTCGGGACAGGGAAGGCGGAAACACCATATATTTT
TRBV24-1,-,TRBJ2-3,TRBD2,CATSDLPSGADTQYF,TGTGCCACCAGTGATTTGCCTAGCGGGGCAGATACGCAGTATTTT
TRBV29-1,-,TRBJ1-4,TRBD1,CSVEVPRDRGGEKLFF,TGCAGCGTTGAAGTTCCTCGGGACAGGGGTGGTGAAAAACTGTTTTTT
TRBV28,-,TRBJ1-2,-,CASSLNRDYGYTF,TGTGCCAGCAGTCTGAACCGAGACTATGGCTACACCTTC
TRBV9,-,TRBJ2-7,TRBD2,CASSSSSGGPYEQYF,TGTGCCAGCAGCTCGTCAAGCGGGGGCCCCTACGAGCAGTACTTC
TRBV10-3,-,TRBJ2-7,-,CAISEGDEQYF,TGTGCCATCAGTGAGGGAGACGAGCAGTACTTC
TRBV28,-,TRBJ1-1,TRBD1,CASSRPGQRSEAFF,TGTGCCAGCAGCCGTCCGGGACAGCGTTCTGAAGCTTTCTTT
TRBV9,-,TRBJ1-1,TRBD1,CASSVNPGQATNTEAFF,TGTGCCAGCAGCGTAAATCCCGGACAGGCGACGAACACTGAAGCTTTCTTT
TRBV5-6,-,TRBJ2-7,TRBD2,CASSFGLAYEQYF,TGTGCCAGCAGCTTCGGACTAGCCTACGAGCAGTACTTC
TRBV15,-,TRBJ1-6,-,CATSRDVGSYNSPLHF,TGTGCCACCAGCAGAGATGTCGGCTCCTATAATTCACCCCTCCACTTT
TRBV4-1,-,TRBJ1-2,-,CASSHVTHRVSYGYTF,TGCGCCAGCAGCCATGTCACACACAGGGTGAGCTACGGCTACACCTTC
TRBV7-2,-,TRBJ2-7,-,CASRLIGEGEQYF,TGTGCCAGCAGGCTAATTGGTGAGGGCGAGCAGTACTTC
TRBV3-1/TRBV3-2,-,TRBJ2-7,TRBD2,CASSQELAGWAEQYF,TGTGCCAGCAGCCAAGAGTTAGCGGGATGGGCGGAGCAGTACTTC
TRBV6-5,-,TRBJ1-1,-,CASKLAVRGTEAFF,TGTGCCAGCAAATTAGCGGTTAGGGGCACTGAAGCTTTCTTT
TRBV4-1,-,TRBJ1-2,-,CASSQDLLPQVNYGYTF,TGCGCCAGCAGCCAAGATTTGTTGCCACAGGTTAACTATGGCTACACCTTC
TRBV30,-,TRBJ2-7,-,CAWKNGLYEQYF,TGTGCCTGGAAGAACGGTCTCTACGAGCAGTACTTC
TRBV28,-,TRBJ1-2,-,CASSTPGQYGYTF,TGTGCCAGCAGTACTCCCGGACAGTATGGCTACACCTTC
TRBV7-2,once,TRBJ2-1,TRBD2,CASSLVWSGGNYNEQFF,TGTGCCAGCAGCTTAGTGTGGAGCGGGGGGAATTACAATGAGCAGTTCTTC
TRBV27,-,TRBJ2-5,TRBD2,CASSRREGGETQYF,TGTGCCAGCAGCCGCCGGGAGGGGGGAGAGACCCAGTACTTC
TRBV6-2/TRBV6-3,-,TRBJ1-5,-,CASSYSKWGRNYQPQHF,TGTGCCAGCAGTTACTCGAAGTGGGGGCGGAATTATCAGCCCCAGCATTTT
TRBV24-1,-,TRBJ1-1,-,CATKGENTEAFF,TGTGCCACCAAGGGGGAGAACACTGAAGCTTTCTTT
TRBV5-1,once,TRBJ2-1,-,CASSLLWTTNNEQFF,TGCGCCAGCAGCTTGTTATGGACTACTAACAATGAGCAGTTCTTC
TRBV3-1/TRBV3-2,few,TRBJ2-2,-,CASSLTDTGELFF,TGTGCCAGCAGCCTAACGGACACCGGGGAGCTGTTTTTT
TRBV7-9,-,TRBJ1-2,-,CASSLGQANYGYTF,TGTGCCAGCAGCTTAGGCCAGGCCAACTATGGCTACACCTTC
TRBV2,once,TRBJ1-1,-,CASSEGEGDTEAFF,TGTGCCAGCAGTGAAGGGGAGGGGGACACTGAAGCTTTCTTT
TRBV7-2,-,TRBJ2-5,-,CASSPQRGQETQYF,TGTGCCAGCAGCCCCCAAAGGGGACAAGAGACCCAGTACTTC
TRBV6-6,-,TRBJ1-2,-,CASSYLQGRNYGYTF,TGTGCCAGCAGTTATCTCCAGGGGCGGAACTATGGCTACACCTTC
TRBV7-9,-,TRBJ1-1,-,CASSFYSFRDSEAFF,TGTGCCAGCAGCTTTTACAGTTTTCGGGACTCTGAAGCTTTCTTT